The clone carrying this T cell receptor (beta chain) occurred a few times. Antigen: not known. This sample was included in a study of lymphopenia after photon versus proton radiotherapy. The assay was immunoSEQ multiplex PCR, and TCRdb's table has in-frame clones only and misses some. Of about 16,000 clones listed, 85% to 90% were seen once; the top ten hold roughly 10%. Findings of the study overall: Survival link was tested only in deceased patients; proton benefit remains a possibility. A bigger post-nadir fall in TCR diversity correlated inversely with survival time in deceased patients. Relative stability marked proton patients; photon patients lost diversity and naive cells. Post-nadir diversity loss with photons came from oligoclonal expansion, particularly CD8+ Temra cells.

The J segment lost 9 bases and the V segment lost 5 bases, leaving 9 bases of the junction unmatched. This CDR3 has 14 amino acids. Germline lookup yields CDR1 SNHLY and CDR2 FYNNEI. Sequencing was performed on peripheral blood, taken from a patient treated with proton-based radiotherapy. This receptor was taken from a man in his 70s with pancreatic cancer. This chain connects TRBV2 to TRBJ2-1; 8 nucleotides agree with TRBD2. Here the CDR3 reads CASSTAGDVVEQFF. DNA for the CDR3: TGTGCCAGCAGTACAGCGGGAGACGTAGTTGAGCAGTTCTTC.